This T cell receptor (beta chain) is from a study of shared clonotypes between healthy human individuals. In its sample, this clone was seen once. Antigen unknown. Only in-frame clones appear in the TCRdb table, and some are missing; sequencing was by immunoSEQ multiplex PCR. The sample carries about 2 million clones, approximately 94% recorded once. Points from the study as a whole: Lower generation probabilities were found for non-shared clonotypes than for those shared by all four donors.

Only CD45RO-negative cells positively selected for CCR7 counted as naive CD8 cells, so terminally differentiated effector memory CD45RA+ cells were excluded. None of the donors, who were healthy HIV-negative adults, had recently had acute infections or vaccinations. All of the donors resided in Nashville, Tennessee, and each was a Caucasian adult. This CDR3 contains 18 residues. Trimming shortened V by 1 base and J by 0 bases, and 15 bases separated the two germline ends. The germline gives CDR1 SGHVS, CDR2 FQNEAQ. The sequence came from a man between 18 and 29 years old in good health. The chain recombines TRBV7-8 with TRBJ1-4; D gene ambiguous. The material sequenced was naive CD8+ T cells sorted from blood. CDR3 nucleotide sequence: TGTGCCAGCAGCTTAGTGTTAGGAGACGATGCAACTAATGAAAAACTGTTTTTT. This codes for CASSLVLGDDATNEKLFF.